This TCR beta chain derives from a study of control samples from healthy donors and cancer patients. Data came from immunoSEQ multiplex PCR; TCRdb stores just in-frame clones and leaves some out. This table holds about 120,000 clones, 70% to 90% found once. The CDR3 has 11 amino acids. V lost 9 bases, J lost 8 bases, and 3 bases stayed unmatched. Germline-derived CDR1 and CDR2 are LNHDA and SQIVND (reference sequence). This TCR was recovered from a middle-aged man in good health. The chain links TRBV19 to TRBJ2-2; 7 nucleotides line up with TRBD1. Specimen: blood. The CDR3 region has the DNA TGTGCCAGCCGGACAGGTGGGGAGCTGTTTTTT. It encodes CASRTGGELFF.